This T cell receptor (beta chain) originates from a study of T cells in Graves' hyperthyroidism and ophthalmopathy. Across the whole study: At the time of initial diagnosis and before any treatment, peripheral blood was collected.

Clinicians diagnosed patients from clinical symptoms, serum thyroxine and TRAb, thyroid ultrasound and orbital computed tomography. Fresh peripheral blood, around 9.3 ml, was the source of the PBMCs. The sample holds many counts of this clonotype. From RNA transcripts, TCR beta CDR3 regions were amplified. A set of HTBI primers served as the primers for a first-round RT-PCR of the TCR CDR3. Each CDR3 protein is one row after TCRdb ran MiXCR on the multiplex PCR reads. This sample has about 740,000 distinct CDR3 sequences, with approximately 15% found just once. V shed 0 bases and J 1 base; nucleotides not matched to a gene: 9. This CDR3 is built from 17 residues. The germline V gene encodes CDR1 MNHEY and CDR2 SVGEGT.

This TCR derives from a woman aged 18 to 35 with Graves' hyperthyroidism. The sample was blood. This sequence joins TRBV6-2 or TRBV6-3 and TRBJ2-7; TRBD2 matches 7 bases. CDR3 region: CASSYSPAGRKSYEQYF. The CDR3 DNA reads TGTGCCAGCAGTTACTCGCCAGCGGGAAGGAAGTCCTACGAGCAGTACTTC.